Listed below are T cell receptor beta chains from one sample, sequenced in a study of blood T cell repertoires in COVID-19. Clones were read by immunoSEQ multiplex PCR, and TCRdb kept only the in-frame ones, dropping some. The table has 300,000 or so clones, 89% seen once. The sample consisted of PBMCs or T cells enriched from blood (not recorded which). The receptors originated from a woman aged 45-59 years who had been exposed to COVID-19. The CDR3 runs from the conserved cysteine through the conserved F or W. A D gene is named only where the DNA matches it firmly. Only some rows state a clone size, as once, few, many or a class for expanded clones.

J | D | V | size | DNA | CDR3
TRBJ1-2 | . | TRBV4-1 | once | TGCGCCAGCAGCCAAGATCCCCTACCGGGCTATGGCTACACCTTC | CASSQDPLPGYGYTF
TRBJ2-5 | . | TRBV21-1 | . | TGTGCCAGCAGCAGGAGCGGGGGGTTGCAAGAGACCCAGTACTTC | CASSRSGGLQETQYF
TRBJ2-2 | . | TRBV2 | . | TGTGCCAGCAGTGATAGAGGGTTCACCGGGGAGCTGTTTTTT | CASSDRGFTGELFF
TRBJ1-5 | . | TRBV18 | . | TGTGCCAGCTCACCACAGGGGATTCAGCCCCAGCATTTT | CASSPQGIQPQHF
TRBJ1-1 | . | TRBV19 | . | TGTGCCAGTGTCGAACGATTGCCCCGGGTGAACACTGAAGCTTTCTTT | CASVERLPRVNTEAFF
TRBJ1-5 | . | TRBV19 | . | TGTGCCAGTAACCCCACAGGGTTGTATAGCAATCAGCCCCAGCATTTT | CASNPTGLYSNQPQHF
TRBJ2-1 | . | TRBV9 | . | TGTGCCAGCAGCGTAGCTGGGGCTGCCTACAATGAGCAGTTCTTC | CASSVAGAAYNEQFF
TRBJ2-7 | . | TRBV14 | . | TGTGCCAGCAGCCAAGCTCAGGGCCTAACCTACGAGCAGTACTTC | CASSQAQGLTYEQYF
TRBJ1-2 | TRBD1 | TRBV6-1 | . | TGTGCCAGCAGTGAAGCGCACGGGGCAGGGGGGATAACTAACTATGGCTACACCTTC | CASSEAHGAGGITNYGYTF
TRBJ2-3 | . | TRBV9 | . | TGTGCCAGCAGCGTAGCGAGCGGCACAGATACGCAGTATTTT | CASSVASGTDTQYF
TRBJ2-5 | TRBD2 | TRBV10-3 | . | TGTGCCATCAGTGAGTCGGGGACTAGCCGGGGGACCCAGTACTTC | CAISESGTSRGTQYF